This is a list of T cell receptor beta chains from one sample in a study of T cell changes during pregnancy in multiple sclerosis. Measured with immunoSEQ multiplex PCR; TCRdb has only the in-frame clones, and not every one. This repertoire shows 10,000 to 15,000 clones, around 90% found once; its top ten account for approximately 13%. The sequencing used CD8+ T cells from peripheral blood mononuclear cells, collected after pregnancy. The receptors derive from a female donor in good health, enrolled as a control in a pregnancy study. Both conserved end residues are trimmed from each CDR3. The order of the fields is V gene, CDR3 protein.

v_gene: TRBV5-1; CDR3aa: ASSSTGAYEQY
v_gene: TRBV11-1; CDR3aa: ASSTLSGGPYEQY
v_gene: TRBV30; CDR3aa: AWVERTGWGTTRQY
v_gene: TRBV7-9; CDR3aa: ASSLYGRGNTEAF
v_gene: TRBV5-6; CDR3aa: ASSALLTGVNTIY
v_gene: TRBV7-2; CDR3aa: ASSGTDYSYQETQY
v_gene: TRBV28; CDR3aa: ASSSEWDTQY
v_gene: TRBV5-1; CDR3aa: ASSDGQTNYGYT
v_gene: TRBV5-1; CDR3aa: ASSLAQGSTEAF
v_gene: TRBV7-3; CDR3aa: ASSLTGGRRGEAF
v_gene: TRBV28; CDR3aa: ASSLAGLEQF
v_gene: TRBV19; CDR3aa: ASSPGVFGYEQY
v_gene: TRBV7-9; CDR3aa: ASSSERLTGYTQY
v_gene: TRBV11-2; CDR3aa: ASSFSGSTGELF
v_gene: TRBV5-8; CDR3aa: ASSGRDKVMSYEQY
v_gene: TRBV6-1; CDR3aa: ASGQGPDTQY
v_gene: TRBV15; CDR3aa: ATSRGRTNEKLF
v_gene: TRBV6-1; CDR3aa: ASSEAQGGANVLT
v_gene: TRBV5-5; CDR3aa: ASSGGGPSGNPYEQY
v_gene: TRBV7-3; CDR3aa: ASSPNPGTMSTDTQY
v_gene: TRBV6-5; CDR3aa: ASSAGYSNQPQH
v_gene: TRBV4-1; CDR3aa: ASSHPSQPQH
v_gene: TRBV19; CDR3aa: ASSIGPPTGELF
v_gene: TRBV9; CDR3aa: ASSVEGTRLGLNEQF
v_gene: TRBV19; CDR3aa: ASSSGTSGSHEQF
v_gene: TRBV5-4; CDR3aa: ASSADRENTGELF
v_gene: TRBV28; CDR3aa: ASSSPSSGGSSPNTQY
v_gene: TRBV19; CDR3aa: ASSFGRGLHQPQH
v_gene: TRBV28; CDR3aa: ASSSRDSPYQETQY
v_gene: TRBV5-1; CDR3aa: ASSFRAPYEQY
v_gene: TRBV11-3; CDR3aa: ASSLDSREENTEAF
v_gene: TRBV11-2; CDR3aa: ASRWTGGSLETQY
v_gene: TRBV20-1; CDR3aa: SAGGAQPQH
v_gene: TRBV6-4; CDR3aa: ASSAGGHTDTQY
v_gene: TRBV10-1; CDR3aa: ARGQPNEAF
v_gene: TRBV30; CDR3aa: AWSVQEGTEAF
v_gene: TRBV28; CDR3aa: ASSLIRGNQPQH
v_gene: TRBV27; CDR3aa: ASSWKQGYTYNEQF
v_gene: TRBV20-1; CDR3aa: SAIKTGELF
v_gene: TRBV19; CDR3aa: ASSIDTGGPSYNEQF
v_gene: TRBV7-8; CDR3aa: ASSLGGGGEGNYEQY
v_gene: TRBV6-1; CDR3aa: ASSEEAGSYNEQF
v_gene: TRBV4-3; CDR3aa: ASSQGLSTEQY
v_gene: TRBV2; CDR3aa: ASSESAGGAYEQY
v_gene: TRBV27; CDR3aa: ASSRLAGGPGDHNEQF
v_gene: TRBV6-1; CDR3aa: ASSEAEDRGYEQY
v_gene: TRBV11-3; CDR3aa: ASSSGSYEQY
v_gene: TRBV7-9; CDR3aa: ASAGQENSPLH
v_gene: TRBV28; CDR3aa: ASRDWVAVANSPLH
v_gene: TRBV6-6; CDR3aa: ASTTGGQPQH
v_gene: TRBV10-2; CDR3aa: ASRDPPGDPREQF
v_gene: TRBV28; CDR3aa: ASSFRTSGSHEQF
v_gene: TRBV27; CDR3aa: ASSAGQGRQY
v_gene: TRBV28; CDR3aa: ASSQDYSNQPQH
v_gene: TRBV18; CDR3aa: ASSGTDRYEQY